One and the same sample provided the 22 T cell receptor beta chains below, sequenced in a study of blood T cells in healthy people across ages. Combining a sample-barcoded 5' primer with a J-beta primer mix, a second PCR ran for 7 to 11 cycles. TCRdb reprocessed the 5' RACE reads via MiXCR and lists one record per CDR3 protein. The data contain about 970,000 distinct CDR3 sequences, around 54% of them singletons. Sequencing was done on a sample of blood. The source is an older woman in good health.

The CDR3 coding sequence is TGTGCCAGCAGTTTGACGACTAGCGCTGGCGACGGGGAGCTGTTTTTT. It codes for CASSLTTSAGDGELFF. The chain combines TRBV27 with TRBJ2-2; 8 bases line up with TRBD2. CDR3 length: 16 residues. The germline V gene has CDR1 MNHEY and CDR2 SMNVEV (reference sequence). V dropped 3 bases and J dropped 7; count of bases not matched to a gene: 10.

The chain combines TRBV28 with TRBJ2-3; TRBD2 agrees at 8 bases. The CDR3 runs to 17 residues. V lost 5 bases to trimming and J lost 0 bases; unmatched junction nucleotides: 10. In germline, CDR1 is MDHEN, CDR2 SYDVKM. DNA for the CDR3: TGTGCCAGCAGTCATCCGAACGAGCGGGAGAGCACAGATACGCAGTATTTT. Translated, it gives CASSHPNERESTDTQYF.

The rearrangement joins TRBV18 to TRBJ2-3; possibly TRBD2 for D (5 bases). Between the trimmed V and J ends, which lost 4 bases and 3 bases, there was a span of 8 bases. Germline CDR1 is KGHSH and CDR2 is LQKENI. CDR3 size: 13 residues. Written as DNA, the CDR3 is TGTGCCAGCTCACTGACTATAACAGATACGCAGTATTTT. Amino acid sequence: CASSLTITDTQYF.

On this clonotype itself: This may be a read error: a much more frequent sequence differs by one nucleotide. This rearrangement joins TRBV29-1 to TRBJ2-5; D may be TRBD2 (6 bases). The tail of the sequence fits TRBJ2-7 better, so the J call may be wrong. Germline CDR1 and CDR2: SQVTM and ANQGSEA. CDR3 length: 13 amino acids. The CDR3 sequence is CCSRDGGAYEQYF. DNA for the CDR3: TGCTGCTCGCGGGACGGGGGAGCCTACGAGCAGTACTTC.

The table lists this clonotype with a few counts. The chain employs TRBV6-5 and TRBJ1-4; TRBD1 aligns across 9 bases. CDR3 length: 16 residues. Germline V lookup: CDR1 MNHEY, CDR2 SVGAGI. J gave up 4 bases and V 2 bases, and 5 bases lay outside the gene matches. DNA for the CDR3: TGTGCCAGCAGTTACACCGGGACAGGGATTAATGAAAAACTGTTTTTT. It yields the protein CASSYTGTGINEKLFF.

There are a few counts of this clonotype. The chain uses TRBV5-8 and TRBJ2-7; D possibly corresponds to TRBD2 (6 bases). V gave up 4 bases and J gave up 7 bases, with 24 bases separating them. The CDR3 spans 16 residues. Looked up from germline, CDR1 is SGHTS and CDR2 is YDEGEE. The CDR3 DNA is TGTGCCAGCAGCAAATTTAGCGGATCGTCCCCTCAGGAGCAGTACTTC. It translates to CASSKFSGSSPQEQYF. The full variable domain, in which reference TRBV5-8 and TRBJ2-7 provide the parts outside the CDR3, is EAGVTQSPTHLIKTRGQQATLRCSPISGHTSVYWYQQALGLGLQFLLWYDEGEERNRGNFPPRFSGRQFPNYSSELNVNALELEDSALYLCASSKFSGSSPQEQYFGPGTRLTVT.

This sequence joins TRBV12-3 or TRBV12-4 and TRBJ1-2, with D maybe TRBD1 (5 bases). The ends were cut back, 6 bases at V and 3 bases at J, with 14 bases in the middle. The CDR3 length is 14 residues. CDR3 loop: CASRRSGTDYGYTF. DNA of the CDR3: TGTGCCAGCAGACGATCCGGGACCGACTATGGCTACACCTTC.

The rearrangement joins TRBV3-1 to TRBJ2-6, with D unresolved. This CDR3 is built from 17 residues. Trimming pared 1 base from V and 0 bases from J, leaving 10 bases between. In germline, CDR1 is LGHDT, CDR2 YNNKEL (reference sequence). CDR3 bases: TGTGCCAGCAGCCAAGTGAGCTCCGCCTCTGGGGCCAACGTCCTGACTTTC. Its protein is CASSQVSSASGANVLTF.

The chain couples TRBV29-1 to TRBJ1-1, with 10 bases lining up with TRBD1. V lost 5 bases and J lost 2; bases outside the gene matches: 2. CDR3 length equals 13 residues. CDR1 is SQVTM, CDR2 ANQGSEA, per germline. The CDR3, as DNA: TGCAGCGTTCGGGACAGGGGTAACACTGAAGCTTTCTTT. It translates to CSVRDRGNTEAFF. Full variable domain (rest looked up from reference TRBV29-1 and TRBJ1-1): SAVISQKPSRDICQRGTSLTIQCQVDSQVTMMFWYRQQPGQSLTLIATANQGSEATYESGFVIDKFPISRPNLTFSTLTVSNMSPEDSSIYLCSVRDRGNTEAFFGQGTRLTVV.

The chain recombines TRBV7-3 with TRBJ1-5; D is unresolved. The ends were cut back, 8 bases at V and 1 base at J, with 9 bases in the middle. This CDR3 region has 13 residues. The germline V gene has CDR1 SGHTA and CDR2 FQGTGA. CDR3: CASGLDSNQPQHF. The CDR3 DNA reads TGTGCCAGCGGTCTGGACAGCAATCAGCCCCAGCATTTT.

The chain links TRBV6-5 to TRBJ2-6; D uncertain. CDR1 is MNHEY, CDR2 SVGAGI, per germline. The V end lost 8 bases, the J end lost 2 bases, and 13 bases lay between the germline ends. CDR3 size: 15 residues. This chain's CDR3 is CASQRKAPGANVLTF. The CDR3 nucleotides read TGTGCCAGCCAACGAAAAGCCCCTGGGGCCAACGTCCTGACTTTC.

This clonotype was detected a few times. The chain is built from TRBV4-1 and TRBJ2-7; TRBD2 aligns across 13 bases. This CDR3 comprises 14 residues. Trimming cost V 4 bases and J 10 bases; bases outside gene matches: 7. The germline V gene has CDR1 MGHRA and CDR2 YSYEKL. CDR3 bases: TGCGCCAGCAGCCTTACCGGGACTAGCGGGATACAGTACTTC. Encoded protein: CASSLTGTSGIQYF.

As to this clonotype: Germline is not matched at one junction end, which may reflect a read error. The rearrangement uses TRBV5-1 and TRBJ1-1; D not certain. CDR3 length: 11 residues. Germline loops: CDR1 SGHRS, CDR2 YFSETQ. CDR3 nucleotides: TGCGCCAGCAGCTCGAACGCTGAAGCTTTCTTT. The encoded protein is CASSSNAEAFF.

This clonotype was seen more than once but under ten times. The chain carries TRBV29-1 and TRBJ2-1; 10 bases agree with TRBD2. V lost 6 bases to trimming and J lost 3 bases; unmatched junction nucleotides: 11. CDR3 length: 16 residues. In germline, CDR1 is SQVTM, CDR2 ANQGSEA. The CDR3 loop is CSVPRVAGGSYNEQFF. Written as DNA, the CDR3 is TGCAGCGTCCCCCGGGTAGCGGGAGGAAGCTACAATGAGCAGTTCTTC.

V is TRBV20-1 and J is TRBJ2-5; TRBD2 aligns across 9 bases. The DNA end is a closer match to TRBJ2-7, so the J assignment may be wrong. CDR1 is DFQATT and CDR2 is SNEGSKA in the germline V gene (reference sequence). The CDR3 covers 16 residues. In nucleotides, the CDR3 is TGCAGTGCTAGGAACCCCGACAGGACTAGCGACTACGAGCAGTACTTC. Translated, it gives CSARNPDRTSDYEQYF.

V is TRBV11-2 and J is TRBJ2-7; 10 bases are a match to TRBD2. Germline V gives CDR1 SGHAT, CDR2 FQNNGV. Trimming at V came to 2 bases and at J to 4 bases, leaving 5 bases not matched to a gene. CDR3 length equals 15 residues. Here the CDR3 DNA reads TGTGCCAGCAGCTTAATAGCGGGAGGAAAATACGAGCAGTACTTC. Translation: CASSLIAGGKYEQYF.

The CDR3 loop is CASKGRDAETQYF. The CDR3 coding sequence is TGTGCCAGCAAAGGGAGGGATGCTGAGACCCAGTACTTC. The chain couples TRBV6-2 or TRBV6-3 to TRBJ2-5; TRBD2 matches at 7 bases. Germline V gene lookup returns CDR1 MNHEY and CDR2 SVGEGT. This CDR3 comprises 13 residues. V dropped 7 bases and J dropped 5; count of bases not matched to a gene: 7.

The genes are TRBV4-1 and TRBJ2-1; 9 bases match TRBD2. Germline CDR1 reads MGHRA; CDR2 reads YSYEKL. After removal of 0 bases from V and 2 bases from J, the junction contained 14 bases not matched to a gene. The CDR3 runs 20 residues. CDR3 nucleotide sequence: TGCGCCAGCAGCCAAGATAGGCTACTAGCGGGCTCACCGACCTACAATGAGCAGTTCTTC. This gives the protein CASSQDRLLAGSPTYNEQFF.

The table lists this clonotype with a count of one. The rearrangement uses TRBV7-6 and TRBJ2-1; 9 bases line up with TRBD2. J lost 0 bases, V lost 2 bases, and 5 bases had no gene match. Germline CDR1 SGHVS, CDR2 FNYEAQ. The length of the CDR3 is 17 residues. The CDR3 region has the DNA TGTGCCAGCAGCTTATTGACTAGCGGCAGCTCCTACAATGAGCAGTTCTTC. Amino acid sequence: CASSLLTSGSSYNEQFF.

The chain joins TRBV27 to TRBJ2-3, with D unclear. Germline lookup yields CDR1 MNHEY and CDR2 SMNVEV (reference sequence). V was clipped by 11 bases and J by 5 bases, with 14 bases between them. The CDR3 length is 12 residues. Written as DNA, the CDR3 is TGTGCCGGCAAGGCCCTAGGAGATACGCAGTATTTT. It encodes CAGKALGDTQYF.

This clonotype came up a few times. The rearrangement uses TRBV20-1 and TRBJ2-5; perhaps TRBD1 as D (6 bases). The length of the CDR3 is 15 residues. CDR1 and CDR2 from the germline V gene are DFQATT and SNEGSKA (reference sequence). V lost 7 bases, J lost 1 base, and 19 bases lay in between. DNA for the CDR3: TGCAGTGTTGCCACATCGACAGGAACCCAAGAGACCCAGTACTTC. Protein sequence: CSVATSTGTQETQYF.

Only a few counts were recorded for this clonotype. The J gene is TRBJ2-7, the V gene TRBV20-1; D is uncertain. CDR3 length equals 11 residues. Deletions cut 5 bases from V and 4 bases from J, with 9 bases between. CDR1 is DFQATT and CDR2 is SNEGSKA in the germline V gene (reference sequence). The CDR3: CSALTTYEQYF. For the CDR3, the DNA is TGCAGTGCTCTGACAACGTACGAGCAGTACTTC.